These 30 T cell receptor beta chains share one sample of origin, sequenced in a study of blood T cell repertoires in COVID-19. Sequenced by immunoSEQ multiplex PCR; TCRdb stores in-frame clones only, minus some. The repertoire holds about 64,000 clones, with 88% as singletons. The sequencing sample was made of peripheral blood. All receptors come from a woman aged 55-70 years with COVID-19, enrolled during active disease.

This CDR3 reads CASSTTSGAYNEQFF. DNA of the CDR3: TGTGCCAGCAGCACGACTAGCGGGGCTTACAATGAGCAGTTCTTC. The genes are TRBV13 and TRBJ2-1; TRBD2 matches 11 bases. The CDR3 runs 15 residues. Losses at the gene ends were 5 bases for V and 4 bases for J; bases not matched to a gene: 4. The V gene's germline CDR1 is PRHDT and CDR2 FYEKMQ (reference sequence). The full variable domain, rest sourced from reference TRBV13 and TRBJ2-1, is AAGVIQSPRHLIKEKRETATLKCYPIPRHDTVYWYQQGPGQDPQFLISFYEKMQSDKGSIPDRFSAQQFSDYHSELNMSSLELGDSALYFCASSTTSGAYNEQFFGPGTRLTVL.

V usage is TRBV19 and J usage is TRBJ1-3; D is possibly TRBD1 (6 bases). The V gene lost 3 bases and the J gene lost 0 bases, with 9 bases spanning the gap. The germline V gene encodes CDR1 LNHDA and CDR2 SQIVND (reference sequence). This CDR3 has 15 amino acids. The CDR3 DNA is TGTGCCAGTAGTATCGCGGGGGCCTCTGGAAACACCATATATTTT. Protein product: CASSIAGASGNTIYF.

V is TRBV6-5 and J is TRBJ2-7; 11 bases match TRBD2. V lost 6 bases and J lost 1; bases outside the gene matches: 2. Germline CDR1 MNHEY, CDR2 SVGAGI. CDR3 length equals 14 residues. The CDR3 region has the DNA TGTGCCAGCAGGTTAGCGGGAGGGTCCTACGAGCAGTACTTC. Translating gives CASRLAGGSYEQYF.

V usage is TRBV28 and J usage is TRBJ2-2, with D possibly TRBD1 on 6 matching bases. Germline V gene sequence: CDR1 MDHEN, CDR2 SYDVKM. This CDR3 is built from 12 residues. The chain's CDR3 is CAGRGNTGELFF. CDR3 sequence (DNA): TGTGCAGGCAGGGGGAACACCGGGGAGCTGTTTTTT.

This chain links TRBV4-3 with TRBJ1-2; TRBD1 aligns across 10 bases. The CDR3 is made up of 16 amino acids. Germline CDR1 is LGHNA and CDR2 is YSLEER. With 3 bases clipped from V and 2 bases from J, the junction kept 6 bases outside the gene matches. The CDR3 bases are TGCGCCAGCAGCCAGACCGGGACAGGGGCAAACTATGGCTACACCTTC. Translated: CASSQTGTGANYGYTF.

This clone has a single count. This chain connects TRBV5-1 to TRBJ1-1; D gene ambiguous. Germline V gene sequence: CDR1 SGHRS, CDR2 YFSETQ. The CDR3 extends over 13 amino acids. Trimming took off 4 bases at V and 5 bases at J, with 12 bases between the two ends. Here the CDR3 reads CASSEGIETEAFF. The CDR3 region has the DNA TGCGCCAGCAGCGAGGGCATAGAGACTGAAGCTTTCTTT.

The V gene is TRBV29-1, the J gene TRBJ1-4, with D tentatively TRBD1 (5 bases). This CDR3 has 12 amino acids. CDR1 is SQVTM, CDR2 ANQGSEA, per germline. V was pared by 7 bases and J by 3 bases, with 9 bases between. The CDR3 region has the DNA TGCAGCGCCCAGGGATCTAATGAAAAACTGTTTTTT. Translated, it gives CSAQGSNEKLFF.

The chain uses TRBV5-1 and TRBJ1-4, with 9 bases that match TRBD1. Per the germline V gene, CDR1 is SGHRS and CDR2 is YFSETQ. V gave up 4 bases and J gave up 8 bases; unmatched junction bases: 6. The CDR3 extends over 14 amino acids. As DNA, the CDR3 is TGCGCCAGCAGCCCGGGACAGGGAAGAGAAAAACTGTTTTTT. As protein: CASSPGQGREKLFF.

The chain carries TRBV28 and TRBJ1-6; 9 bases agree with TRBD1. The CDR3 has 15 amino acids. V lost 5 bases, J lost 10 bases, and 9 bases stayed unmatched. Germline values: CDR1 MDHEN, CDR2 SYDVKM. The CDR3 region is CASSPPGTGKSPLHF. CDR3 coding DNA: TGTGCCAGCAGTCCCCCCGGGACAGGGAAATCACCCCTCCACTTT.

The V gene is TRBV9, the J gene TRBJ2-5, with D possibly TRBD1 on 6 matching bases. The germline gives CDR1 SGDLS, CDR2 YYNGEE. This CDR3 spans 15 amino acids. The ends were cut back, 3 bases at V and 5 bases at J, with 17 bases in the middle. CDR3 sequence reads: CASSATEQGWETQYF. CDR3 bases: TGTGCCAGCAGCGCCACCGAACAGGGTTGGGAGACCCAGTACTTC.

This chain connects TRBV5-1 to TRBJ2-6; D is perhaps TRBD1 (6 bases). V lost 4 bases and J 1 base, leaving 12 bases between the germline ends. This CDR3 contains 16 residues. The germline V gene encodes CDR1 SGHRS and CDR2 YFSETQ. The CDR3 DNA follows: TGCGCCAGCAGCCCCTGGACAGCTTCTGGGGCCAACGTCCTGACTTTC. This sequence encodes CASSPWTASGANVLTF.

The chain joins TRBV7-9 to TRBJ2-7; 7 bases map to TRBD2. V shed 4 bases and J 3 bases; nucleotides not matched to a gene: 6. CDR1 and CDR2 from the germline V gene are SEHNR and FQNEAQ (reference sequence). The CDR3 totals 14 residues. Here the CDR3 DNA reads TGTGCCAGCAGCTATCATGGGGGGGACTACGAGCAGTACTTC. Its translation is CASSYHGGDYEQYF.

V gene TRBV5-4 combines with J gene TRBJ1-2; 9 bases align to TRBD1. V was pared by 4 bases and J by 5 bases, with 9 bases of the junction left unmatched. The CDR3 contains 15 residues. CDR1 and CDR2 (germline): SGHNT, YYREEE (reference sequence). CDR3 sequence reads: CASSPEPTGGYGYTF. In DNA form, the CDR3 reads TGTGCCAGCAGCCCAGAACCGACAGGGGGATATGGCTACACCTTC.

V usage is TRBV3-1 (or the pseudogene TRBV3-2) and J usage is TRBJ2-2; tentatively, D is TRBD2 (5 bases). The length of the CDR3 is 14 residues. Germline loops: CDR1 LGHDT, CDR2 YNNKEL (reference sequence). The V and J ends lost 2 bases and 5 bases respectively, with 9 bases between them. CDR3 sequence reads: CASSQYTGTGELFF. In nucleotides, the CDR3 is TGTGCCAGCAGCCAATACACGGGAACCGGGGAGCTGTTTTTT.

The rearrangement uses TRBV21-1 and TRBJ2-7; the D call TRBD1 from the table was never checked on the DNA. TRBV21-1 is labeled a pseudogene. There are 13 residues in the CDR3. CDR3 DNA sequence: TGTGCCAGCAGCAAAGGGACAGGGTCCGAGCAGTACTTC. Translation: CASSKGTGSEQYF.

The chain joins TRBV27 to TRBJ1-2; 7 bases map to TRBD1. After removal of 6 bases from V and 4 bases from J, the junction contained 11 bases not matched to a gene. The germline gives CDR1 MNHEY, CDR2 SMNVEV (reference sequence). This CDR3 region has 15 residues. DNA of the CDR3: TGTGCCAGCAGCCTATCGACAGGGTCGAGCTATGGCTACACCTTC. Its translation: CASSLSTGSSYGYTF.

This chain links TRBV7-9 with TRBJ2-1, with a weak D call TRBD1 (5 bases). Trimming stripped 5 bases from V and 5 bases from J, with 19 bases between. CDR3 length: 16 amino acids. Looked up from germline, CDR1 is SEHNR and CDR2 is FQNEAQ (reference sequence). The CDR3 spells CASSALRQGRNNEQFF. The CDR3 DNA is TGTGCCAGCAGCGCCCTCCGGCAGGGTCGGAACAATGAGCAGTTCTTC.

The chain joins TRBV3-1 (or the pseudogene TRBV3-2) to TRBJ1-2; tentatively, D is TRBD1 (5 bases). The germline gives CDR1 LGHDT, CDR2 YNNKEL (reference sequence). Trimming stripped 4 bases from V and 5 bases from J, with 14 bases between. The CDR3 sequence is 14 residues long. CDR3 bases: TGTGCCAGCAGCCCCACGGGGGTGAGGTATGGCTACACCTTC. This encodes CASSPTGVRYGYTF.

Here the CDR3 reads CASSPAQTAREQYF. The CDR3 DNA is TGTGCCAGCTCACCGGCACAAACCGCTCGTGAGCAGTACTTC. V usage is TRBV18 and J usage is TRBJ2-7; D gene uncertain. The ends were cut back, 3 bases at V and 7 bases at J, with 16 bases in the middle. Germline values: CDR1 KGHSH, CDR2 LQKENI. This CDR3 contains 14 residues.

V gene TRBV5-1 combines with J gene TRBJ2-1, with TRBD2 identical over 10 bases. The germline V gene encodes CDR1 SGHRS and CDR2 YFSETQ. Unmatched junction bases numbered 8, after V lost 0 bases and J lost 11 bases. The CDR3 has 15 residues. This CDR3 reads CASSLGDGLAVQQFF. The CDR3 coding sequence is TGCGCCAGCAGCTTGGGCGATGGACTAGCGGTACAGCAGTTCTTC.

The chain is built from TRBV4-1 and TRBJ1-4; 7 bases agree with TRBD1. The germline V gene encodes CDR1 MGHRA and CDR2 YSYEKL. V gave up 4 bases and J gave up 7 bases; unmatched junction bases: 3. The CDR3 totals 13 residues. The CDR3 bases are TGCGCCAGCAGCCGGGACAGCATTGAAAAACTGTTTTTT. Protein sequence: CASSRDSIEKLFF.

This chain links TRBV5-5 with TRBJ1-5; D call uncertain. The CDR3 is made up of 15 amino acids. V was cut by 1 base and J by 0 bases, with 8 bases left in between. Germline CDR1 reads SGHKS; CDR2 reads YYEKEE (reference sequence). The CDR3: CASSLYRVSNQPQHF. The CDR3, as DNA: TGTGCCAGCAGCTTGTACCGAGTTAGCAATCAGCCCCAGCATTTT.

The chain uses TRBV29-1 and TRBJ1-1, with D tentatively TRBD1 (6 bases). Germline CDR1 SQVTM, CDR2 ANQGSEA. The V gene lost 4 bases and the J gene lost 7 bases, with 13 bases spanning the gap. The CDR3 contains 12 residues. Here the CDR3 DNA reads TGCAGCGTTGGAGCAGGGGCGAGTGAAGCTTTCTTT. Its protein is CSVGAGASEAFF.

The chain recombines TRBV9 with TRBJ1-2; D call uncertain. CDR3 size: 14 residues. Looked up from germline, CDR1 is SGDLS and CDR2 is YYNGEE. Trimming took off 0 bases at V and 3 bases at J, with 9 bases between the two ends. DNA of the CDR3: TGTGCCAGCAGCGTAGAGGTCGGGGACTATGGCTACACCTTC. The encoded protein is CASSVEVGDYGYTF.

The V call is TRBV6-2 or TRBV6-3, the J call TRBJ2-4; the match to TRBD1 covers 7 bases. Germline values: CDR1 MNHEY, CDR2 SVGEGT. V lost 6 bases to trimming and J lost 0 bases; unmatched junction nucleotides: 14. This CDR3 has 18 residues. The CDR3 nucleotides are TGTGCCAGCAGCCCCGGGGCAAGGGGGCCACTAGCCAAAAACATTCAGTACTTC. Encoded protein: CASSPGARGPLAKNIQYF.

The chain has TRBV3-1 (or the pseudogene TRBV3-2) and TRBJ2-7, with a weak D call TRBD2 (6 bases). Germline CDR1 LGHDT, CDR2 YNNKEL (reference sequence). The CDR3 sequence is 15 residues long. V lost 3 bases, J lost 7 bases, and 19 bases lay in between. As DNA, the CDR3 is TGTGCCAGCAGCCAGTACCCAAGGGGAGGAAGAGAGCAGTACTTC. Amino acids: CASSQYPRGGREQYF.

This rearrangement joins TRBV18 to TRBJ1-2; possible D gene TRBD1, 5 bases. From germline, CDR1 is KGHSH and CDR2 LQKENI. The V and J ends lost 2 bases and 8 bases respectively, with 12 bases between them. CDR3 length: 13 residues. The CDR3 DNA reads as TGTGCCAGCTCACCAGTACAGGAAGAGGGCTACACCTTC. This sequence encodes CASSPVQEEGYTF. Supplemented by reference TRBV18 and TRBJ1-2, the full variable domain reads NAGVMQNPRHLVRRRGQEARLRCSPMKGHSHVYWYRQLPEEGLKFMVYLQKENIIDESGMPKERFSAEFPKEGPSILRIQQVVRGDSAAYFCASSPVQEEGYTFGSGTRLTVV.

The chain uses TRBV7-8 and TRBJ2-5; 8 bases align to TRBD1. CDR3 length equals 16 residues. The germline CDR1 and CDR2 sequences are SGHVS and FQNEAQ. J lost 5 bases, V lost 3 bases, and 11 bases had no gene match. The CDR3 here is CASSFGTGLNGETQYF. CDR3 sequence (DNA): TGTGCCAGCAGCTTCGGGACAGGCCTAAACGGGGAGACCCAGTACTTC.

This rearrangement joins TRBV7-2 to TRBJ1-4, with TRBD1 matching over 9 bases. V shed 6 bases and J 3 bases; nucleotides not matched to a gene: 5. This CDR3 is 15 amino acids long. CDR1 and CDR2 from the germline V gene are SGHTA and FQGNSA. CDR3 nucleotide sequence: TGTGCCAGCAGACTACAGGGGGCTGCTAATGAAAAACTGTTTTTT. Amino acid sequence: CASRLQGAANEKLFF.

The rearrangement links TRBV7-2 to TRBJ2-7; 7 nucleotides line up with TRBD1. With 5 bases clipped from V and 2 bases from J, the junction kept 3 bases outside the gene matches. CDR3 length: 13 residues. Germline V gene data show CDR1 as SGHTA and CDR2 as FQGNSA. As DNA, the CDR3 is TGTGCCAGCAGCGTGGGACAGCCCTACGAGCAGTACTTC. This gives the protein CASSVGQPYEQYF.